This T cell receptor beta chain was sequenced for a study of blood T cells in healthy people across ages. Study-wide findings and caveats: A strong correlation between TCR beta diversity and naive T cell percentage was seen.

There are a few counts of this clonotype. Its specificity is unknown. V gave up 0 bases and J gave up 0 bases, with 15 bases separating them. The CDR3 spans 18 residues. Germline V lookup: CDR1 SQVTM, CDR2 ANQGSEA. Primed by a sample-barcoded 5' primer and a J-beta primer mix, a second PCR proceeded for 7 to 11 cycles. TCRdb itself ran the 5' RACE reads through MiXCR, one entry per CDR3 protein. The table shows 790,000 or so distinct CDR3 sequences, with roughly three fifths occurring only once. The genes are TRBV29-1 and TRBJ2-6, with D possibly being TRBD2 (6 bases). The clonotype was recovered from a man aged 40-49 years in good health. The sample taken for sequencing was blood. The CDR3 loop is CSVEDRATRLSGANVLTF. The CDR3 DNA reads as TGCAGCGTTGAAGATCGGGCGACTAGACTCTCTGGGGCCAACGTCCTGACTTTC.